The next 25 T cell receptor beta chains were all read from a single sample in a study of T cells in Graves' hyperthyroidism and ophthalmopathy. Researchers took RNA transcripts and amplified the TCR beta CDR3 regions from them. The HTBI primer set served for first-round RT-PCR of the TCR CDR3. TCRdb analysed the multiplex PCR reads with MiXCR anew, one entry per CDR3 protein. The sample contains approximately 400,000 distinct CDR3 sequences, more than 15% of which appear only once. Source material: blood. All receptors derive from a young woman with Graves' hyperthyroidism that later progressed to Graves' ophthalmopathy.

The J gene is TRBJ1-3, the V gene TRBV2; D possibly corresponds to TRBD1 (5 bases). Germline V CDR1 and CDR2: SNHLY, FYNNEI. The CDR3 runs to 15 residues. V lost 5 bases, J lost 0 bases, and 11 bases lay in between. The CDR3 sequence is CASSLTGTSGNTIYF. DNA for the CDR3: TGTGCCAGCAGTCTTACAGGAACCTCTGGAAACACCATATATTTT.

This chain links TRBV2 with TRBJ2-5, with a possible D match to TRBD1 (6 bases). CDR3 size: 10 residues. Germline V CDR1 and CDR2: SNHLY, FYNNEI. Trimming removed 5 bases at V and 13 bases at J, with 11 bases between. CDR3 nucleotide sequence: TGTGCCAGCAGTCCGGGACAACTGTACTTC. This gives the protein CASSPGQLYF.

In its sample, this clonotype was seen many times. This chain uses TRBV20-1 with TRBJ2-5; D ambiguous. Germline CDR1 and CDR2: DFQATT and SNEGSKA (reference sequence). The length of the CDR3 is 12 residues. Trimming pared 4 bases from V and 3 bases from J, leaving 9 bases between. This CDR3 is CSAMTSKETQYF. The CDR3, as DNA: TGCAGTGCTATGACTTCCAAAGAGACCCAGTACTTC.

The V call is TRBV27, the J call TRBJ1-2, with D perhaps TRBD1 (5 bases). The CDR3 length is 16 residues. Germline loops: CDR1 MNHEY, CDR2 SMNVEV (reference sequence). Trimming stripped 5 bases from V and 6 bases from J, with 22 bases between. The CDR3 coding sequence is TGTGCCAGCAGTCTCCGGTCCGGGACTTCCATGAATGGCTACACCTTC. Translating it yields CASSLRSGTSMNGYTF.

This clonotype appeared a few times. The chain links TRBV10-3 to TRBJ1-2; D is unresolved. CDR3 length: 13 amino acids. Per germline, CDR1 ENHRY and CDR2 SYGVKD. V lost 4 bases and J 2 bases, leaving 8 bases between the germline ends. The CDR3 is CAISALKNYGYTF. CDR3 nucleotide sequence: TGTGCCATCAGTGCCCTTAAGAACTATGGCTACACCTTC.

The CDR3 here is CASSLGTSGSYEQFF. In DNA, the CDR3 is TGCGCCAGCAGCCTCGGGACTAGCGGGAGTTATGAGCAGTTCTTC. The rearrangement joins TRBV4-3 to TRBJ2-1; 14 bases agree with TRBD2. The V gene end was trimmed by 4 bases and the J gene end by 8 bases; junction bases not matched to a gene: 4. The CDR3 sequence is 15 residues long. Germline CDR1 and CDR2: LGHNA and YSLEER.

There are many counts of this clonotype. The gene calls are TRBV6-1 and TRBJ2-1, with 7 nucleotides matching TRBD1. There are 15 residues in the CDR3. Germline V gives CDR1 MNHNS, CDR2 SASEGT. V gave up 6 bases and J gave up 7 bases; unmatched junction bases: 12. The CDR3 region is CASRGPPGQTNEQFF. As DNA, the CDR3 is TGTGCCAGCAGGGGTCCGCCGGGACAGACGAATGAGCAGTTCTTC.

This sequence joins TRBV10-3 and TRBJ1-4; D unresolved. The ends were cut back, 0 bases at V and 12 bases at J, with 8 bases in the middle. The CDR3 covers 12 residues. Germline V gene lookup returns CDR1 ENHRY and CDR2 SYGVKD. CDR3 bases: TGTGCCATCAGTGAGTCGAATGTCGAACTGTTTTTT. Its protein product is CAISESNVELFF.

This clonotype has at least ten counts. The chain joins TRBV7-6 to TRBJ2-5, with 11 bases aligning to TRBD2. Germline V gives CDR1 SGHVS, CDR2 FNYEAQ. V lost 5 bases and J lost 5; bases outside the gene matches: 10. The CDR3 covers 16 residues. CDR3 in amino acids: CASSVTGLADFETQYF. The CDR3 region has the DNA TGTGCCAGCAGCGTCACGGGACTAGCGGACTTCGAGACCCAGTACTTC.

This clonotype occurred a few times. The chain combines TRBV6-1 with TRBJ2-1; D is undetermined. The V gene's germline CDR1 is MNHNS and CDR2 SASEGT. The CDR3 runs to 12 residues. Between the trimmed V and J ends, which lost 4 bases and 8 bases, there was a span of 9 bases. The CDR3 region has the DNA TGTGCCAGCAGTGGTGGCGCACATGAGCAGTTCTTC. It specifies CASSGGAHEQFF.

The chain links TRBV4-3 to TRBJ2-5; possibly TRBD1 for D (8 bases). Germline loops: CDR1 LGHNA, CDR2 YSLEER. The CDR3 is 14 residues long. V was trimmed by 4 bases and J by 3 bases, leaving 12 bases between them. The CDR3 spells CASSLQGGEETQYF. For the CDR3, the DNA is TGCGCCAGCAGCCTACAGGGGGGGGAAGAGACCCAGTACTTC.

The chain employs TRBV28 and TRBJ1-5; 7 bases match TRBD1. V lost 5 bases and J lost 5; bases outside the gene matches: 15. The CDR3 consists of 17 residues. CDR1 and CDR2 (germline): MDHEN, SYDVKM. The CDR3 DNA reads TGTGCCAGCAGTCCTCCTTTGGGAAGGGGGCGCGATCAGCCCCAGCATTTT. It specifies CASSPPLGRGRDQPQHF.

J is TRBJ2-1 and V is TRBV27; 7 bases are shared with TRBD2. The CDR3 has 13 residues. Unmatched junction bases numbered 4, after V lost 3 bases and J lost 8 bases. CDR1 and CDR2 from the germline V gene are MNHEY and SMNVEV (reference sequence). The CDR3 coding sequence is TGTGCCAGCAGTTTCCGCGGGAGCCATGAGCAGTTCTTC. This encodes CASSFRGSHEQFF.

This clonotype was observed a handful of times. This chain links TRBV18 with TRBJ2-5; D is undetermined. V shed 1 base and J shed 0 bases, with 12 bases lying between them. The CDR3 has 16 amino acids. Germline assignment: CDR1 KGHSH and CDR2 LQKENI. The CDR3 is CASSPRSGPYQETQYF. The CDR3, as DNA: TGTGCCAGCTCACCACGATCCGGACCGTACCAAGAGACCCAGTACTTC.

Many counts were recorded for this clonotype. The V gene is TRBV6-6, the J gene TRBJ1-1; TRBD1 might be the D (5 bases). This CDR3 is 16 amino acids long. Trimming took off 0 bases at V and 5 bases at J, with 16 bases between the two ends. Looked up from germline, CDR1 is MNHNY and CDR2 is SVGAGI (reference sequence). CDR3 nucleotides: TGTGCCAGCAGTTACTCGAGGAGGGTGGGGGAGACTGAAGCTTTCTTT. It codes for CASSYSRRVGETEAFF.

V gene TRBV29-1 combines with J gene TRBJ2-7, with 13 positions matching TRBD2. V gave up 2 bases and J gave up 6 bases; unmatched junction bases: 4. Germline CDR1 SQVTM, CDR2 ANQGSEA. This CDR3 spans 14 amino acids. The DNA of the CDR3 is TGCAGCGTTGAAACTAGCGGGAGGGGTGGCGAGCAGTACTTC. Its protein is CSVETSGRGGEQYF.

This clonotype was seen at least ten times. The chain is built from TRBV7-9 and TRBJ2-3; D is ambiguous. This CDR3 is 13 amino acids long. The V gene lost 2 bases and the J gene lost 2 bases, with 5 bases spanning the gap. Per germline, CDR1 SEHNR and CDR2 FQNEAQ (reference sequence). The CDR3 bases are TGTGCCAGCAGCTTATGGGTCACAGATACGCAGTATTTT. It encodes CASSLWVTDTQYF.

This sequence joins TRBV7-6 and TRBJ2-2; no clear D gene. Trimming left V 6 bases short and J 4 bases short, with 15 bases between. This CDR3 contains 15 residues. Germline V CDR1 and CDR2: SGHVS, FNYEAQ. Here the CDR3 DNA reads TGTGCCAGCAGTTCTCTTTCACAGTCCACCGGGGAGCTGTTTTTT. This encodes CASSSLSQSTGELFF.

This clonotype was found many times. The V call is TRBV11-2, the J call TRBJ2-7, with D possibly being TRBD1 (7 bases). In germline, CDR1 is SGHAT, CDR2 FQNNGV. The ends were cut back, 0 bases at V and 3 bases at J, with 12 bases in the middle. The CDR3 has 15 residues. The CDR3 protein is CASSLEAGGIYEQYF. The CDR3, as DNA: TGTGCCAGCAGCTTAGAGGCAGGGGGGATCTACGAGCAGTACTTC.

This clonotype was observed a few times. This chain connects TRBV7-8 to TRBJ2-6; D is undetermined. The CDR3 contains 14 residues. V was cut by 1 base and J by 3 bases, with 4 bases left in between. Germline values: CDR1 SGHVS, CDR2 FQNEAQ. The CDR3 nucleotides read TGTGCCAGCAGCTTAGTCCGTGGGGCCAACGTCCTGACTTTC. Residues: CASSLVRGANVLTF.

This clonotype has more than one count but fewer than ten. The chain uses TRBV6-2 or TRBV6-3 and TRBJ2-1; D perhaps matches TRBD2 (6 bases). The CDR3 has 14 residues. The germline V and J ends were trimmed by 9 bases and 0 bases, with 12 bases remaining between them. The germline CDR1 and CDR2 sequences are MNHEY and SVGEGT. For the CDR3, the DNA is TGTGCCAGTCATAGCGGCAGCTCCTACAATGAGCAGTTCTTC. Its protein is CASHSGSSYNEQFF.

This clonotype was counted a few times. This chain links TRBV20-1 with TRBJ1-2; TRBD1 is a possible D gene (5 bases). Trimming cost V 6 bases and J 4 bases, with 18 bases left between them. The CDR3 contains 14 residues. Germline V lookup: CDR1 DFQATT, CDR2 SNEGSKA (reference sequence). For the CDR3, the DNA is TGCAGTGCCAGTGATTTCGACAGTGCCTATGGCTACACCTTC. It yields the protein CSASDFDSAYGYTF.

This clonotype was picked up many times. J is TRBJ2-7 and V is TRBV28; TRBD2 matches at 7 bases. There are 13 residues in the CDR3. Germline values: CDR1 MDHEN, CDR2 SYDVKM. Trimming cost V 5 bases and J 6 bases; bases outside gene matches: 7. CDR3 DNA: TGTGCCAGCAGTGGGGGAGGGCGCGCCGAGCAGTACTTC. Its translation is CASSGGGRAEQYF.

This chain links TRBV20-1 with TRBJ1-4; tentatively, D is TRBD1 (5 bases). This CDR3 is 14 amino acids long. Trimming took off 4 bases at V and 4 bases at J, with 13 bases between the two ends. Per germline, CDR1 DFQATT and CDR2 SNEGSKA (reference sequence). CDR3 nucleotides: TGCAGTGCTACCCTGGGGCCCAATAATGAAAAACTGTTTTTT. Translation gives CSATLGPNNEKLFF.

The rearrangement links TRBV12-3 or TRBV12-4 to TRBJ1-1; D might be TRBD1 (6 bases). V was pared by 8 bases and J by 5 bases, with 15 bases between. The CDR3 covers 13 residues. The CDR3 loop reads CASCNRAETEAFF. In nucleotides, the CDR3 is TGTGCCAGCTGTAACAGGGCTGAAACTGAAGCTTTCTTT.